This entry describes one T cell receptor beta chain. This entry is derived from a study of OX40 agonist ivuxolimab in advanced cancers. TCRdb's copy holds only in-frame clones and misses some; the assay was immunoSEQ multiplex PCR. The sample has 40,000 or so clones, 80% to 85% seen once; the top ten hold approximately 22%. This clonotype was obtained from an adult with an advanced solid tumor such as melanoma, head and neck, liver or kidney cancer. This sample comprised CD4+ or CD8+ T cells sorted from blood, obtained in a trial of the OX40 agonist ivuxolimab.

The CDR3 sequence: CASGQGGMGFGYTF. In DNA form, the CDR3 reads TGTGCCAGCGGACAAGGGGGGATGGGGTTCGGCTACACCTTC. This chain joins TRBV5-6 and TRBJ1-2, with D tentatively TRBD1 (6 bases). Germline V gene sequence: CDR1 SGHDT, CDR2 YYEEEE. The V gene lost 7 bases and the J gene lost 8 bases, with 21 bases spanning the gap. CDR3 length: 14 residues.